The next 18 T cell receptor beta chains were all read from a single sample in a study of cytomegalovirus exposure and HLA in healthy donors. The PCR had 60 Vbeta and 13 Jbeta primers. The data were produced by immunoSEQ multiplex PCR, yet TCRdb's version contains in-frame clones alone and is incomplete. The data show 30,000 to 45,000 clones, about nine tenths seen once. The sequencing sample was made of PBMCs. These receptors were taken from a middle-aged woman in good health and CMV-seropositive.

The chain recombines TRBV29-1 with TRBJ2-1, with a weak D call TRBD1 (6 bases). Per the germline V gene, CDR1 is SQVTM and CDR2 is ANQGSEA. The CDR3 is 14 amino acids. V dropped 3 bases and J dropped 0 bases, with 9 bases sitting between them. The CDR3 DNA is TGCAGCGTTGAGCAGGGGAGCTCCTACAATGAGCAGTTCTTC. Translated: CSVEQGSSYNEQFF.

The V and J genes are TRBV2 and TRBJ2-7; D possibly corresponds to TRBD2 (6 bases). The V and J ends lost 7 bases and 5 bases respectively, with 12 bases between them. The CDR3 has 12 residues. From germline, CDR1 is SNHLY and CDR2 FYNNEI. CDR3 nucleotide sequence: TGTGCCAGCAACCGGGGGTTGCACGAGCAGTACTTC. Its protein product is CASNRGLHEQYF.

This clone was found once. This chain links TRBV7-2 with TRBJ2-1; possibly TRBD2 for D (5 bases). The CDR3 consists of 12 residues. Trimming took 5 bases from V and 10 from J, leaving 12 bases between them. Looked up from germline, CDR1 is SGHTA and CDR2 is FQGNSA. In DNA, the CDR3 is TGTGCCAGCAGCCTGGCGGGCGGAGAGCAGTTCTTC. Translating gives CASSLAGGEQFF.

The rearrangement uses TRBV12-5 and TRBJ1-2; the D gene is possibly TRBD1 (6 bases). From germline, CDR1 is LGHNT and CDR2 FRNRAP. This CDR3 region has 13 residues. With 3 bases removed from V and 8 bases from J, the gap between germline ends came to 13 bases. CDR3 residues: CASGFAGAMGYTF. The CDR3 region has the DNA TGTGCTAGTGGTTTCGCAGGGGCGATGGGCTACACCTTC.

V usage is TRBV5-1 and J usage is TRBJ1-2, with 8 bases that match TRBD1. CDR1 SGHRS and CDR2 YFSETQ come from the germline V gene. There are 15 residues in the CDR3. J gave up 3 bases and V 5 bases, and 9 bases lay outside the gene matches. The CDR3 nucleotides read TGCGCCAGCAGGCCCCAGGGGGCGGGGGACTATGGCTACACCTTC. As protein: CASRPQGAGDYGYTF. Full variable domain (rest looked up from reference TRBV5-1 and TRBJ1-2): KAGVTQTPRYLIKTRGQQVTLSCSPISGHRSVSWYQQTPGQGLQFLFEYFSETQRNKGNFPGRFSGRQFSNSRSEMNVSTLELGDSALYLCASRPQGAGDYGYTFGSGTRLTVV.

V gene TRBV4-3 combines with J gene TRBJ2-6; D perhaps matches TRBD2 (6 bases). V lost 4 bases and J 0 bases, leaving 10 bases between the germline ends. The CDR3 has 16 residues. Germline V gene lookup returns CDR1 LGHNA and CDR2 YSLEER. The CDR3 nucleotides are TGCGCCAGCAGCCCCGGGGGACTCTCTGGGGCCAACGTCCTGACTTTC. Amino acid sequence: CASSPGGLSGANVLTF.

This clone occurred once. The genes are TRBV30 and TRBJ1-1; D may be TRBD1 (6 bases). Between the trimmed V and J ends, which lost 2 bases and 8 bases, there was a span of 12 bases. Germline-derived CDR1 and CDR2 are GTSNPN and SVGIG (reference sequence). The CDR3 loop spans 12 amino acids. In nucleotides, the CDR3 is TGTGCCTGGAGTACCGGACAGTCAGAAGCTTTCTTT. Translated: CAWSTGQSEAFF.

The CDR3 bases are TGCGCCAGCAGCCGAGACAGGGGGCGCGAGCAGTACTTC. Protein: CASSRDRGREQYF. The rearrangement joins TRBV5-1 to TRBJ2-7; 10 nucleotides match TRBD1. This CDR3 has 13 residues. V trimming: 4 bases; J trimming: 6 bases; junction bases outside the gene matches: 4. Germline CDR1 SGHRS, CDR2 YFSETQ.

In the case of this clone: One end of the junction fails to match germline, which may point to a read error. The chain has TRBV7-9 and TRBJ2-7; 7 positions agree with TRBD1. This CDR3 contains 13 residues. CDR1 and CDR2 (germline): SEHNR, FQNEAQ (reference sequence). The CDR3 bases are TGTTCCAGCAGGAGCGACAGGGTTTGGGAGCAGTACTTC. Protein sequence: CSSRSDRVWEQYF.

Concerning this clone: The same CDR3 also results from other DNA sequences found in this sample. This chain links TRBV28 with TRBJ1-2; 8 bases fit TRBD1. Per the germline V gene, CDR1 is MDHEN and CDR2 is SYDVKM. Losses at the gene ends were 6 bases for V and 6 bases for J; bases not matched to a gene: 9. The CDR3 is 14 amino acids. The CDR3 is CASRGTGGGDGYTF. CDR3 DNA: TGTGCCAGCAGGGGAACAGGGGGAGGCGATGGCTACACCTTC.

This chain joins TRBV7-9 and TRBJ2-7; D is possibly TRBD2 (5 bases). This CDR3 spans 16 amino acids. The germline CDR1 and CDR2 sequences are SEHNR and FQNEAQ (reference sequence). With 0 bases removed from V and 2 bases from J, the gap between germline ends came to 14 bases. The chain's CDR3 is CASSLAADLGPYEQYF. CDR3 sequence (DNA): TGTGCCAGCAGCTTAGCAGCGGACCTTGGGCCCTACGAGCAGTACTTC.

The chain joins TRBV7-2 to TRBJ1-2, with D possibly TRBD1 on 5 matching bases. In germline, CDR1 is SGHTA, CDR2 FQGNSA. This CDR3 comprises 13 residues. Trimming left V 6 bases short and J 8 bases short, with 16 bases between. The CDR3: CASSSGTPEGYTF. CDR3 nucleotide sequence: TGTGCCAGCAGTAGCGGGACCCCCGAAGGCTACACCTTC.

The chain combines TRBV27 with TRBJ1-2; D may be TRBD1 (5 bases). The V and J ends lost 3 bases and 4 bases respectively, with 9 bases between them. The germline gives CDR1 MNHEY, CDR2 SMNVEV (reference sequence). The length of the CDR3 is 13 residues. DNA for the CDR3: TGTGCCAGCAGTTTGGGGCAGGGCTATGGCTACACCTTC. Residues: CASSLGQGYGYTF.

The V call is TRBV29-1, the J call TRBJ2-3; 10 bases fit TRBD2. The CDR3 has 13 residues. Germline CDR1 SQVTM, CDR2 ANQGSEA. Trimming took 6 bases from V and 7 from J; bases not matched to a gene: 7. CDR3 sequence reads: CSVTGTSAYTQYF. In DNA form, the CDR3 reads TGCAGCGTGACGGGGACTAGCGCATATACGCAGTATTTT.

V and J are TRBV4-3 and TRBJ2-4; the D gene is possibly TRBD2 (7 bases). Germline lookup yields CDR1 LGHNA and CDR2 YSLEER. V was cut by 0 bases and J by 8 bases, with 17 bases left in between. There are 16 residues in the CDR3. The CDR3 DNA sequence: TGCGCCAGCAGCCAAGATTTAGGGGGGGCGACGGACATTCAGTACTTC. Amino acids: CASSQDLGGATDIQYF.

The chain uses TRBV21-1 and TRBJ1-1; whether TRBD1, the table's D call, matches the DNA was not checked. TRBV21-1 is reported as a pseudogene. There are 16 residues in the CDR3. The CDR3 bases are TGTGCCAGCAGCAACCGGGACAGGGGTACGAACACTGAAGCTTTCTTT. Its protein is CASSNRDRGTNTEAFF.

The V call is TRBV5-1, the J call TRBJ2-3; 9 nucleotides agree with TRBD1. Germline CDR1 and CDR2: SGHRS and YFSETQ. CDR3 length: 17 residues. V gave up 4 bases and J gave up 2 bases; unmatched junction bases: 11. DNA of the CDR3: TGCGCCAGCAGCACTAGGACAGGGGAAAGCATCACAGATACGCAGTATTTT. It specifies CASSTRTGESITDTQYF.

This chain joins TRBV28 and TRBJ2-7; 9 nucleotides align to TRBD1. The CDR3 consists of 15 residues. V was clipped by 4 bases and J by 3 bases; unmatched bases: 7. Germline values: CDR1 MDHEN, CDR2 SYDVKM. CDR3 in amino acids: CASSSPGQGHYEQYF. The DNA of the CDR3 is TGTGCCAGCAGTTCCCCGGGACAGGGTCACTACGAGCAGTACTTC.